Listed below are T cell receptor beta chains from one sample, sequenced in a study of blood T cell repertoires in COVID-19. Sequencing was performed with immunoSEQ multiplex PCR; in TCRdb, only in-frame clones are kept and a portion is missing. The sample lists approximately 130,000 clones, roughly 79% occurring once. Sequencing used peripheral blood. These receptors were collected from a human donor in a cohort sampled during active COVID-19. Each CDR3 is given without its conserved first and last residue. Each record gives: CDR3 length, J gene, V gene, CDR3 protein.

length: 13; J: TRBJ2-3; V: TRBV6-5; CDR3: ASQRSTGVTDTQY
length: 12; J: TRBJ2-7; V: TRBV7-2; CDR3: ASSSSGRNDEQY
length: 13; J: TRBJ1-6; V: TRBV7-2; CDR3: ASSLGLGRNSPLH
length: 14; J: TRBJ2-1; V: TRBV7-9; CDR3: ASSLVFGGAPNEQF
length: 13; J: TRBJ1-4; V: TRBV18; CDR3: ASSPDRLVTEKLF
length: 13; J: TRBJ2-3; V: TRBV18; CDR3: ASSPPSGGTDTQY
length: 12; J: TRBJ2-2; V: TRBV27; CDR3: ASRTSGSFGELF
length: 15; J: TRBJ2-3; V: TRBV7-8; CDR3: ASSLRARGQGTDTQY
length: 12; J: TRBJ1-2; V: TRBV7-2; CDR3: ASSSPGGFYGYT
length: 14; J: TRBJ1-5; V: TRBV6-2/TRBV6-3; CDR3: ASSYRGGGSNQPQH
length: 12; J: TRBJ2-5; V: TRBV29-1; CDR3: SFEPSRLPETQY
length: 11; J: TRBJ2-5; V: TRBV12-3/TRBV12-4; CDR3: ASSLSGGETQY
length: 9; J: TRBJ2-7; V: TRBV12-3/TRBV12-4; CDR3: ASSHRVLQY
length: 13; J: TRBJ2-1; V: TRBV18; CDR3: ASSPLAGPHNEQF
length: 12; J: TRBJ2-7; V: TRBV28; CDR3: ASRPTGRLHEQY
length: 13; J: TRBJ1-4; V: TRBV19; CDR3: ASSRDRATNEKLF
length: 13; J: TRBJ2-6; V: TRBV6-5; CDR3: ASQDSRTGANVLT